Included here is one TCR beta chain sequence, with context. Antigen: not known. In germline, CDR1 is SNHLY, CDR2 FYNNEI. V trimming: 6 bases; J trimming: 6 bases; junction bases outside the gene matches: 8. CDR3 size: 15 residues. This record belongs to a study of cytomegalovirus exposure and HLA in healthy donors. Study-level background: According to later analysis, the same platform produced the roughly 110 validation and several hundred first-cohort repertoires.

Findings and caveats of the study: Specificity for CMV antigens was confirmed in vitro for a few of the CMV-associated chains. Among TCR sequences, most were rare, though some public TCRs appeared in many donors. TCR beta chains numbering more than 150 were designated cytomegalovirus-associated.

Using immunoSEQ multiplex PCR, the repertoire was profiled, and TCRdb retains in-frame clones only, with some absent. The sample has about 280,000 clones; roughly 85% are singletons. Input material: PBMCs. The receptor was derived from a woman under 30 in good health and CMV-seronegative. The chain links TRBV2 to TRBJ2-2; TRBD1 matches at 9 bases. CDR3 in amino acids: CASRAGTGLAGELFF. CDR3 bases: TGTGCCAGCAGAGCCGGGACAGGGTTGGCCGGGGAGCTGTTTTTT. The whole variable domain, remainder taken from reference TRBV2 and TRBJ2-2, is EPEVTQTPSHQVTQMGQEVILRCVPISNHLYFYWYRQILGQKVEFLVSFYNNEISEKSEIFDDQFSVERPDGSNFTLKIRSTKLEDSAMYFCASRAGTGLAGELFFGEGSRLTVL.